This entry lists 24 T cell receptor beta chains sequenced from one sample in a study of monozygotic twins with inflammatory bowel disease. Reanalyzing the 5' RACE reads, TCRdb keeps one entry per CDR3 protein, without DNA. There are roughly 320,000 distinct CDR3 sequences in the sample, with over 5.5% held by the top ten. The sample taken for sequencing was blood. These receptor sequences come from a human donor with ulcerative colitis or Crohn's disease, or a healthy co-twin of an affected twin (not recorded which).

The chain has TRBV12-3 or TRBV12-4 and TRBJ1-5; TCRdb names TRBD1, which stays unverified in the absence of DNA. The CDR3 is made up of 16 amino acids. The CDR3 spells CASSLSRNRVYQPQHF.

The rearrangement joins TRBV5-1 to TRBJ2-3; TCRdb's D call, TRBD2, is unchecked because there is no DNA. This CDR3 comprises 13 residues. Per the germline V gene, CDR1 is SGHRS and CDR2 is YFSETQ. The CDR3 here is CASSPPKTDTQYF.

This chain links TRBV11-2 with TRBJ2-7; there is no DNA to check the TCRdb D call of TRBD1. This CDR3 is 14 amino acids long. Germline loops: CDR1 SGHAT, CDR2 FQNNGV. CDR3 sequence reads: CASSSMGTVHEQYF.

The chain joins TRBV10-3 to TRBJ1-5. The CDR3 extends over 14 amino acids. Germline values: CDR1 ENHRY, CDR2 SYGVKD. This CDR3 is CAISVSSGNQPQHF.

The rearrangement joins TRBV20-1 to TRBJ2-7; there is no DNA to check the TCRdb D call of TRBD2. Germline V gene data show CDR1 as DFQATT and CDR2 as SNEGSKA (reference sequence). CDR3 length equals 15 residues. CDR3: CSARDLTTGPGEQYF.

CDR3 protein: CAWRALGGNTIYF. The gene calls are TRBV30 and TRBJ1-3. There are 13 residues in the CDR3. Germline V gene sequence: CDR1 GTSNPN, CDR2 SVGIG (reference sequence).

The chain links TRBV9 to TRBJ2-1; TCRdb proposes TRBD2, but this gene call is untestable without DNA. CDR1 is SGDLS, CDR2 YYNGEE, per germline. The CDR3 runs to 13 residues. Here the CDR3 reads CASQGLASGEQFF.

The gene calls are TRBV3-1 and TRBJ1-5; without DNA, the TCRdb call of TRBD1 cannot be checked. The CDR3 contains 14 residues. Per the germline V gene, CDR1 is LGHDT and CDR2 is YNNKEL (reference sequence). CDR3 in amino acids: CASSLLGQGGPQHF.

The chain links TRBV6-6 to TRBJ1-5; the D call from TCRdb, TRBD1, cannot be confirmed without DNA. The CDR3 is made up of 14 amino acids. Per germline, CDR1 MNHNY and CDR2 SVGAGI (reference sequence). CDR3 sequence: CASTATGGNQPQHF.

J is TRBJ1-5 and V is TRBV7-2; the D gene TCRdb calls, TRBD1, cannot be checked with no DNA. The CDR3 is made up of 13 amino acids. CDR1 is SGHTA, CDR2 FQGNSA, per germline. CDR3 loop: CASSRPGYQPQHF.

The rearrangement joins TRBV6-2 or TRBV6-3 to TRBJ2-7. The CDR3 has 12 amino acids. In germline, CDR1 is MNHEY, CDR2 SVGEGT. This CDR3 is CASSWGVYEQYF.

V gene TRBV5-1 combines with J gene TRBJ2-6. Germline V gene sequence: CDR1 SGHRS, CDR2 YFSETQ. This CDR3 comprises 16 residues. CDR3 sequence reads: CASSLVGRSGANVLTF.

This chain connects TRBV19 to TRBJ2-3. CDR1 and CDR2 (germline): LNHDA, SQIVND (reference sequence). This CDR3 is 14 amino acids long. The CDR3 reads CASSINRATDTQYF.

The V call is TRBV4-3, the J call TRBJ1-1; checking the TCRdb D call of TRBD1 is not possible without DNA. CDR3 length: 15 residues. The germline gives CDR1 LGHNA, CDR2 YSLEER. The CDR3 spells CASSQESQGNTEAFF.

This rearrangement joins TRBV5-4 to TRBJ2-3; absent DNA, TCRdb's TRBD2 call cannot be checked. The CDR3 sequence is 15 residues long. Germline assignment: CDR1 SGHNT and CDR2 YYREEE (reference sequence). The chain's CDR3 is CASSSRQGEGSAQYF.

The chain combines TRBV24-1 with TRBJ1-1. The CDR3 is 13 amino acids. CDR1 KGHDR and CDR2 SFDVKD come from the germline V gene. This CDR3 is CATSDSGRTEAFF.

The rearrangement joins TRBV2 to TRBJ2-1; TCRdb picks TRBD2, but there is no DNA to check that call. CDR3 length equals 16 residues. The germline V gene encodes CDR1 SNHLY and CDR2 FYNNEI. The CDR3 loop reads CASSHLAGDLYNEQFF.

The CDR3 loop reads CASSLGPGSEETQYF. V and J are TRBV5-1 and TRBJ2-5; there is no DNA to check the TCRdb D call of TRBD1. Germline V lookup: CDR1 SGHRS, CDR2 YFSETQ. The CDR3 is 15 residues long.

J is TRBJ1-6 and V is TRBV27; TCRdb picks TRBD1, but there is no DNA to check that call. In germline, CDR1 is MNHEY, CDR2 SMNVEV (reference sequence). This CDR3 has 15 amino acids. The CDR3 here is CASSLGTGLDSPLHF.

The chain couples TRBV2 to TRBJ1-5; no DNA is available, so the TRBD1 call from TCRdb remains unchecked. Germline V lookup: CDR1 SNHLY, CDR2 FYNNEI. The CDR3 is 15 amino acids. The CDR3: CASHRDRGLDQPQHF.

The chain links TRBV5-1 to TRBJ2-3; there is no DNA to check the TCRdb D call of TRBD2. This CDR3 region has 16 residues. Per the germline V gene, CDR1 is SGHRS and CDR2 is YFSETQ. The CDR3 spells CASSPRTSGSIDTQYF.

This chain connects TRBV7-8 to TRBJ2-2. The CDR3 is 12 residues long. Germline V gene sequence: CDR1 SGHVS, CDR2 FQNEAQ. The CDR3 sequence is CASRLGNGELFF.

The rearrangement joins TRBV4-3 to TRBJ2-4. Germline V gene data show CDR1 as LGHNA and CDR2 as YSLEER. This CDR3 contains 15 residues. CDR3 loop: CASSQDLAKEYIQYF.

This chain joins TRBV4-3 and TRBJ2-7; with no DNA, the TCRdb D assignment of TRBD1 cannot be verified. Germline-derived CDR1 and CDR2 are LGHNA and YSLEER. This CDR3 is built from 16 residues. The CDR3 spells CASSQLTGGVSYEQYF.